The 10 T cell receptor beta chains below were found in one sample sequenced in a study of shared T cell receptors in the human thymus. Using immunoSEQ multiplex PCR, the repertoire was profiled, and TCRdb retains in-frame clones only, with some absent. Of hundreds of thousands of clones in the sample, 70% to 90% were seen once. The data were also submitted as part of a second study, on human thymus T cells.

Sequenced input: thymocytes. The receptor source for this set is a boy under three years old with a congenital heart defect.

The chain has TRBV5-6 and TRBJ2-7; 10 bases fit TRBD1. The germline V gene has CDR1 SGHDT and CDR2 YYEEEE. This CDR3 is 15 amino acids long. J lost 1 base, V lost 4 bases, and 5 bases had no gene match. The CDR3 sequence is CASSPRDRGSYEQYF. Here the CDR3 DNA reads TGTGCCAGCAGCCCCCGGGACAGGGGATCCTACGAGCAGTACTTC.

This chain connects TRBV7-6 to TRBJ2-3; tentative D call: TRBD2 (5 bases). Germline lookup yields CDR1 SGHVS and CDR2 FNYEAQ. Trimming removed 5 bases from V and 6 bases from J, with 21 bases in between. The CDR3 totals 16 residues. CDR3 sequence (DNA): TGTGCCAGCAGCCCAGGTCTGGGAGAGGATATCGATACGCAGTATTTT. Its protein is CASSPGLGEDIDTQYF.

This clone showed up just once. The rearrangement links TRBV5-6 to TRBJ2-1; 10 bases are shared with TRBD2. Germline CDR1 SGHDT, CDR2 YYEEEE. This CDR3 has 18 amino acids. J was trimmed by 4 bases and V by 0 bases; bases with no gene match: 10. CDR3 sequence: CASSLVPLAGDGYNEQFF. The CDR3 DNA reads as TGTGCCAGCAGCTTGGTGCCTCTAGCGGGAGATGGTTACAATGAGCAGTTCTTC.

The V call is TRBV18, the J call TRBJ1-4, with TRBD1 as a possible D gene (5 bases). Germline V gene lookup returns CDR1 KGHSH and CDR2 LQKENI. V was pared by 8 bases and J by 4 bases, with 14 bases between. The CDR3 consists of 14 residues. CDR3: CASARGQGNEKLFF. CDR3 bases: TGTGCCAGCGCACGGGGCCAGGGTAATGAAAAACTGTTTTTT.

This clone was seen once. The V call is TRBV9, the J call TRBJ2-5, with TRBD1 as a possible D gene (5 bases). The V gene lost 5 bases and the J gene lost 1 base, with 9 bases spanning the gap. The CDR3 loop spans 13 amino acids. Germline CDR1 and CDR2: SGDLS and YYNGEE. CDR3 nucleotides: TGTGCCAGCAGTCAGGGTTTCCAAGAGACCCAGTACTTC. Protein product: CASSQGFQETQYF.

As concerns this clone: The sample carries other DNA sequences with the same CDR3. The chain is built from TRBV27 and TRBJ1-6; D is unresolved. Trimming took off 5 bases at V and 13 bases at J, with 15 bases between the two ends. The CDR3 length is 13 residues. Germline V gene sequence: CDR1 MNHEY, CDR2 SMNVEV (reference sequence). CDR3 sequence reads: CASSLGEGSPLHF. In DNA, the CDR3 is TGTGCCAGCAGTCTAGGAGAAGGATCCCCCCTCCACTTT.

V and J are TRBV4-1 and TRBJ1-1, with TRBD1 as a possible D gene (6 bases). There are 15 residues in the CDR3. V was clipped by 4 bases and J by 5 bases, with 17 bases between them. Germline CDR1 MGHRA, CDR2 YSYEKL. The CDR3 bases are TGCGCCAGCAGCCCCAGCGGGGGCCCGGGGACTGAAGCTTTCTTT. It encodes CASSPSGGPGTEAFF.

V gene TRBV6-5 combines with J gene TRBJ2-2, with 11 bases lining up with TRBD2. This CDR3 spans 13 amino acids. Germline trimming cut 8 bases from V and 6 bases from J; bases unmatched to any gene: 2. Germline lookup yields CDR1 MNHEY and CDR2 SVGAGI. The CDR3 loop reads CASAGLAAGELFF. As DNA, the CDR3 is TGTGCCAGCGCGGGACTAGCGGCCGGGGAGCTGTTTTTT.

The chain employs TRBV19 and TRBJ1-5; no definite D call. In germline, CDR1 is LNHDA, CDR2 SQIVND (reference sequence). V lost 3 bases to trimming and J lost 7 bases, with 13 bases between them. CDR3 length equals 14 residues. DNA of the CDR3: TGTGCCAGTAGTATGAGGGTAGCGGAACAGCCCCAGCATTTT. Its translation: CASSMRVAEQPQHF.

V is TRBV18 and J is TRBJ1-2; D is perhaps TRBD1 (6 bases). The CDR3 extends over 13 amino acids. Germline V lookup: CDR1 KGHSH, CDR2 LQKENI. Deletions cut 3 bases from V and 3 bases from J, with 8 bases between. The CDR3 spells CASSPRTDYGYTF. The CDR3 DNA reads TGTGCCAGCTCACCTCGGACAGACTATGGCTACACCTTC.